In its sample, the clone carrying this T cell receptor beta chain was seen a few times. What it binds is not known. This entry comes from a study of cytomegalovirus exposure and HLA in healthy donors. The study, taken as a whole, reports: Several of the most significant clusters appeared linked to common viral pathogens, based on a later analysis. The presence/absence work took it that sequencing depth was about the same across donors. A later examination showed that TCR association rates differed by HLA locus, with DRB1 most and HLA-C fewest.

It was healthy bone marrow donors who served as donors. Use of 60 Vbeta and 13 Jbeta primers characterized the PCR. The repertoire was sequenced with immunoSEQ multiplex PCR; TCRdb's copy has only in-frame clones and lacks some. Of roughly 80,000 clones in the sample, under 65% were seen once. The length of the CDR3 is 14 residues. Germline-derived CDR1 and CDR2 are SGHTA and FQGNSA. The germline V and J ends were trimmed by 7 bases and 3 bases, with 15 bases remaining between them. Sequenced: PBMCs. The V call is TRBV7-2, the J call TRBJ1-1; no definite D call. The origin of this receptor is a male donor in good health and CMV-seropositive. As DNA, the CDR3 is TGTGCCAGCACACCGAGGGCCGGTGACACTGAAGCTTTCTTT. Protein: CASTPRAGDTEAFF.